The 30 T cell receptor beta chains below all came from one sample that was sequenced in a study of somatic mutations in cytotoxic T cells in rheumatoid arthritis. Sequenced by immunoSEQ multiplex PCR; TCRdb stores in-frame clones only, minus some. Of 20,000 to 25,000 clones detected, just under 80% appear once; the ten largest clones hold about 10%. Sequenced: CD8+ T cells sorted from blood. The source of these receptors is an adult with rheumatoid arthritis.

A few counts support this clone. The chain recombines TRBV4-3 with TRBJ1-2; D is perhaps TRBD1 (5 bases). Trimming took 0 bases from V and 2 from J, leaving 10 bases between them. This CDR3 region has 15 residues. The germline gives CDR1 LGHNA, CDR2 YSLEER. CDR3 in amino acids: CASSQEGSGNYGYTF. CDR3 in DNA: TGCGCCAGCAGCCAAGAAGGTTCAGGGAACTATGGCTACACCTTC.

The rearrangement uses TRBV7-8 and TRBJ2-1, with 7 bases identical to TRBD2. Germline values: CDR1 SGHVS, CDR2 FQNEAQ. The CDR3 extends over 15 amino acids. With 2 bases clipped from V and 0 bases from J, the junction kept 1 base outside the gene matches. The CDR3 DNA reads TGTGCCAGCAGCTTAAGCGGGGACTCCTACAATGAGCAGTTCTTC. Translation gives CASSLSGDSYNEQFF.

The V and J genes are TRBV6-1 and TRBJ1-4; D gene unclear. In germline, CDR1 is MNHNS, CDR2 SASEGT. The CDR3 runs 14 residues. The V gene lost 5 bases and the J gene lost 6 bases, with 13 bases spanning the gap. The CDR3 spells CASSSPGEYEKLFF. The DNA of the CDR3 is TGTGCCAGCAGTTCCCCAGGAGAGTATGAAAAACTGTTTTTT.

The CDR3 region has the DNA TGTGCCATCAGAGAAGACGGAGGGTCCTACGAGCAGTACTTC. Translation gives CAIREDGGSYEQYF. This chain uses TRBV10-3 with TRBJ2-7, with D possibly TRBD2 on 6 matching bases. CDR3 length: 14 residues. V was trimmed by 6 bases and J by 1 base, leaving 13 bases between them. CDR1 and CDR2 from the germline V gene are ENHRY and SYGVKD.

The chain couples TRBV5-1 to TRBJ1-1; D not certain. Trimming stripped 0 bases from V and 1 base from J, with 7 bases between. This CDR3 has 14 residues. Germline CDR1 SGHRS, CDR2 YFSETQ. The CDR3 reads CASSLVSGNTEAFF. The CDR3 coding sequence is TGCGCCAGCAGCTTGGTGTCGGGGAACACTGAAGCTTTCTTT.

The rearrangement uses TRBV15 and TRBJ2-3; TRBD1 might be the D (6 bases). The length of the CDR3 is 16 residues. The V end lost 1 base, the J end lost 0 bases, and 11 bases lay between the germline ends. Germline loops: CDR1 LNHNV, CDR2 YYDKDF (reference sequence). CDR3 DNA: TGTGCCACCAGCAGAGGCGAGGGGGAAAGCACAGATACGCAGTATTTT. It translates to CATSRGEGESTDTQYF.

As to this clone: This same CDR3 is encoded by further DNA sequences in the sample. V is TRBV7-9 and J is TRBJ1-1; possible D gene TRBD1, 5 bases. This CDR3 has 13 residues. Per the germline V gene, CDR1 is SEHNR and CDR2 is FQNEAQ (reference sequence). Trimming shortened V by 5 bases and J by 4 bases, and 11 bases separated the two germline ends. CDR3 nucleotide sequence: TGTGCCAGCAGCCTGGGGGGGGGCACTGAAGCTTTCTTT. It encodes CASSLGGGTEAFF.

This clone was counted a single time. This chain links TRBV27 with TRBJ1-6; TRBD1 might be the D (6 bases). CDR3 length equals 15 residues. Germline V lookup: CDR1 MNHEY, CDR2 SMNVEV (reference sequence). Trimming removed 4 bases at V and 9 bases at J, with 16 bases between. CDR3 sequence: CASSSGGGLGSPLHF. The CDR3 bases are TGTGCCAGCAGTTCGGGGGGGGGCCTCGGTTCACCCCTCCACTTT.

The chain has TRBV28 and TRBJ1-5; the D is unclear. V dropped 4 bases and J dropped 8 bases, with 6 bases sitting between them. This CDR3 comprises 11 residues. The germline CDR1 and CDR2 sequences are MDHEN and SYDVKM. As DNA, the CDR3 is TGTGCCAGCAGTTCGGAGGAGCCCCAGCATTTT. Amino acids: CASSSEEPQHF.

This clone was seen only once. The chain recombines TRBV7-2 with TRBJ2-1; D is unresolved. The CDR3 extends over 12 amino acids. Trimming took 3 bases from V and 10 from J, leaving 10 bases between them. In germline, CDR1 is SGHTA, CDR2 FQGNSA. The CDR3 protein is CASSLGLREQFF. The CDR3 DNA reads TGTGCCAGCAGCTTGGGTCTTCGGGAGCAGTTCTTC.

On this clone itself: One end of the junction is discordant with germline, which a read error may explain. This rearrangement joins TRBV7-7 to TRBJ2-5; perhaps TRBD2 as D (5 bases). From germline, CDR1 is SSHAT and CDR2 FNYEAQ (reference sequence). CDR3 length equals 15 residues. Here the CDR3 reads CASSLSPVAGETQYF. CDR3 sequence (DNA): TGTGCTAGCAGCTTATCCCCGGTCGCGGGAGAGACCCAGTACTTC.

This clone was seen a single time. The chain joins TRBV5-6 to TRBJ1-5; 10 nucleotides align to TRBD1. Germline CDR1 reads SGHDT; CDR2 reads YYEEEE. The CDR3 runs 14 residues. The J segment lost 4 bases and the V segment lost 4 bases, leaving 2 bases of the junction unmatched. As DNA, the CDR3 is TGTGCCAGCAGCCAGGGACAGGGGAATCAGCCCCAGCATTTT. Amino acids: CASSQGQGNQPQHF.

The V gene is TRBV27, the J gene TRBJ2-2; 14 bases are a match to TRBD2. The V gene end was trimmed by 6 bases and the J gene end by 2 bases; junction bases not matched to a gene: 14. The CDR3 extends over 20 amino acids. Germline lookup yields CDR1 MNHEY and CDR2 SMNVEV (reference sequence). CDR3 sequence reads: CASRFFSLTSGRVNTGELFF. DNA for the CDR3: TGTGCCAGCAGGTTCTTTTCCCTGACTAGCGGGAGGGTTAACACCGGGGAGCTGTTTTTT.

The V call is TRBV19, the J call TRBJ1-1; D call uncertain. Germline CDR1 and CDR2: LNHDA and SQIVND (reference sequence). Trimming removed 4 bases from V and 11 bases from J, with 17 bases in between. This CDR3 region has 13 residues. CDR3 DNA: TGTGCCAGTAGTACGGGTCACCCAACCGAGGCTTTCTTT. As protein: CASSTGHPTEAFF.

The rearrangement links TRBV28 to TRBJ1-2, with 8 bases matching TRBD1. The J segment lost 8 bases and the V segment lost 3 bases, leaving 11 bases of the junction unmatched. The CDR3 loop spans 15 amino acids. Germline V gene lookup returns CDR1 MDHEN and CDR2 SYDVKM. The CDR3 DNA sequence: TGTGCCAGCAGTTTTGACAGGGGAGTTTATCGGGGCTACACCTTC. Residues: CASSFDRGVYRGYTF.

This chain links TRBV4-1 with TRBJ2-1; TRBD2 matches at 7 bases. The CDR3 spans 16 residues. Germline lookup yields CDR1 MGHRA and CDR2 YSYEKL. V lost 1 base and J lost 3; bases outside the gene matches: 6. CDR3 nucleotides: TGCGCCAGCAGCCAAGGGGGAGGGGCAAGCTACAATGAGCAGTTCTTC. Its protein is CASSQGGGASYNEQFF.

The V call is TRBV9, the J call TRBJ2-7; D perhaps matches TRBD2 (6 bases). Germline V gene data show CDR1 as SGDLS and CDR2 as YYNGEE. The CDR3 extends over 14 amino acids. V was shortened by 3 bases and J by 1 base, with 11 bases between the two germline ends. DNA of the CDR3: TGTGCCAGCAGCGCAGGAGGGGTTTCCTACGAGCAGTACTTC. Encoded protein: CASSAGGVSYEQYF. Variable domain in full (rest from reference TRBV9 and TRBJ2-7): DSGVTQTPKHLITATGQRVTLRCSPRSGDLSVYWYQQSLDQGLQFLIQYYNGEERAKGNILERFSAQQFPDLHSELNLSSLELGDSALYFCASSAGGVSYEQYFGPGTRLTVT.

The J gene is TRBJ1-4, the V gene TRBV27; no definite D call. The CDR3 is 13 amino acids. Trimming took 5 bases from V and 8 from J, leaving 12 bases between them. Germline V CDR1 and CDR2: MNHEY, SMNVEV (reference sequence). The CDR3 reads CASSPWGGEKLFF. The CDR3 coding sequence is TGTGCCAGCAGTCCCTGGGGAGGGGAAAAACTGTTTTTT.

This clone was detected only a few times. In DNA, the CDR3 is TGTGCCAGCAGCCAAGGGGCTGGGATGAACACTGAAGCTTTCTTT. This translates into CASSQGAGMNTEAFF. The J gene is TRBJ1-1, the V gene TRBV4-2; D is unresolved. Trimming removed 1 base at V and 0 bases at J, with 9 bases between. The germline gives CDR1 LGHNA, CDR2 YNFKEQ. The CDR3 is 15 amino acids.

The chain employs TRBV13 and TRBJ2-5; 9 positions match TRBD2. The junction had 8 bases not matched to a gene; V was cut back by 3 bases and J by 0 bases. The germline CDR1 and CDR2 sequences are PRHDT and FYEKMQ (reference sequence). CDR3 length: 17 residues. CDR3 DNA sequence: TGTGCCAGCAGCTTTCGGCGGGGGGGAGCGTACCAAGAGACCCAGTACTTC. It yields the protein CASSFRRGGAYQETQYF.

This chain connects TRBV7-9 to TRBJ2-3, with 7 positions matching TRBD2. V was clipped by 2 bases and J by 0 bases; unmatched bases: 11. Germline V gene data show CDR1 as SEHNR and CDR2 as FQNEAQ (reference sequence). This CDR3 region has 18 residues. The CDR3 DNA follows: TGTGCCAGCAGCTTACCCGCGGGAGTTTTCTCTAGCACAGATACGCAGTATTTT. Its translation is CASSLPAGVFSSTDTQYF.

The chain links TRBV7-9 to TRBJ2-2; D ambiguous. Germline CDR1 SEHNR, CDR2 FQNEAQ (reference sequence). V shed 4 bases and J shed 2 bases, with 11 bases lying between them. The CDR3 is 15 residues long. The CDR3 coding sequence is TGTGCCAGCAGCTCGGCCACATACAACACCGGGGAGCTGTTTTTT. It encodes CASSSATYNTGELFF.

The chain combines TRBV28 with TRBJ2-3; possibly TRBD1 or TRBD2 for D (5 bases each). Germline assignment: CDR1 MDHEN and CDR2 SYDVKM. Trimming stripped 6 bases from V and 2 bases from J, with 15 bases between. The length of the CDR3 is 15 residues. This CDR3 is CASSLTGTLTDTQYF. DNA for the CDR3: TGTGCCAGCAGCCTCACCGGGACGCTCACAGATACGCAGTATTTT. Drawing the rest from reference TRBV28 and TRBJ2-3, the complete variable domain is DVKVTQSSRYLVKRTGEKVFLECVQDMDHENMFWYRQDPGLGLRLIYFSYDVKMKEKGDIPEGYSVSREKKERFSLILESASTNQTSMYLCASSLTGTLTDTQYFGPGTRLTVL.

The chain joins TRBV25-1 to TRBJ1-2; TRBD1 might be the D (5 bases). The CDR3 covers 14 residues. Germline-derived CDR1 and CDR2 are MGHDK and SYGVNS. Trimming shortened V by 3 bases and J by 7 bases, and 15 bases separated the two germline ends. The DNA for the CDR3 is TGTGCCAGCAGTGATTCCCCCGGGGCCGGTGGCTACACCTTC. The encoded protein is CASSDSPGAGGYTF.

The chain joins TRBV25-1 to TRBJ2-7, with 8 bases that match TRBD1. Germline V gives CDR1 MGHDK, CDR2 SYGVNS. The V and J ends lost 4 bases and 6 bases, in that order; junction bases with no gene match: 8. The CDR3 spans 14 residues. The CDR3 nucleotides read TGTGCCAGCAGTGCCCCGGACAGGGCCATCGAGCAGTACTTC. Amino acid sequence: CASSAPDRAIEQYF.

The V and J genes are TRBV5-6 and TRBJ2-7; D possibly corresponds to TRBD1 (6 bases). The CDR3 length is 15 residues. Germline V gives CDR1 SGHDT, CDR2 YYEEEE. V was trimmed by 3 bases and J by 6 bases, leaving 19 bases between them. Here the CDR3 reads CASSSIRGGPLEQYF. The CDR3, as DNA: TGTGCCAGCAGCTCCATCCGAGGGGGACCCCTCGAGCAGTACTTC.

This chain uses TRBV10-3 with TRBJ2-1; TRBD2 matches 13 bases. This CDR3 region has 15 residues. Germline CDR1 ENHRY, CDR2 SYGVKD. After removal of 6 bases from V and 3 bases from J, the junction contained 2 bases not matched to a gene. CDR3 protein: CAIRRTSGSYNEQFF. The CDR3 DNA is TGTGCCATCAGAAGGACTAGCGGGAGCTACAATGAGCAGTTCTTC.

The V and J genes are TRBV7-3 and TRBJ2-7; 13 bases line up with TRBD2. The CDR3 is 18 residues long. Looked up from germline, CDR1 is SGHTA and CDR2 is FQGTGA. Trimming at V came to 5 bases and at J to 7 bases, leaving 17 bases not matched to a gene. The CDR3 sequence is CASSPHPLGTSGALEQYF. The CDR3 bases are TGTGCCAGCAGCCCCCACCCATTAGGGACTAGCGGGGCCCTGGAGCAGTACTTC.

The J gene is TRBJ2-1, the V gene TRBV7-3; D gene ambiguous. Trimming took 1 base from V and 0 from J, leaving 10 bases between them. Germline V gene lookup returns CDR1 SGHTA and CDR2 FQGTGA. The CDR3 spans 16 residues. As DNA, the CDR3 is TGTGCCAGCAGCTTAAGTGTGGGCGGCTCCTACAATGAGCAGTTCTTC. Amino acid sequence: CASSLSVGGSYNEQFF.

This rearrangement joins TRBV2 to TRBJ2-7; 9 nucleotides match TRBD2. The CDR3 sequence is 15 residues long. Germline assignment: CDR1 SNHLY and CDR2 FYNNEI. V trimming: 4 bases; J trimming: 4 bases; junction bases outside the gene matches: 8. CDR3 in DNA: TGTGCCAGCAGTGGTGGTAGCGGGAGTGTATACGAGCAGTACTTC. Its translation: CASSGGSGSVYEQYF.